This T cell receptor beta chain was captured in a study of blood T cell repertoires in COVID-19. Study overall: Specimens from acute and convalescent COVID-19 originated in the United States, Italy and Spain. The cDNA or gDNA used as material had been derived from T cells, B-cell-depleted T cells, or PBMCs.

Each participant's cohort was designated according to participant-reported clinical history. Donors of Cohort 3 who recovered were those that had two negative PCRs, clearance, or symptom resolution. The data were produced by immunoSEQ multiplex PCR, yet TCRdb's version contains in-frame clones alone and is incomplete. The repertoire holds over 120,000 clones, with roughly four fifths as singletons. Trimming cost V 5 bases and J 9 bases; bases outside gene matches: 12. CDR3 length: 15 residues. Germline V gene sequence: CDR1 SGHRS, CDR2 YFSETQ. The receptor was derived from a man aged 50 to 60 who had recovered from COVID-19. V is TRBV5-1 and J is TRBJ2-7, with 12 nucleotides matching TRBD1. The sequenced material came from PBMCs or T cells enriched from blood (not recorded which). CDR3 protein: CASRQPGQGAVGQYF. The DNA for the CDR3 is TGCGCCAGCAGACAACCGGGACAGGGGGCGGTCGGGCAGTACTTC.